This T cell receptor (beta chain) was captured in a study of blood T cell repertoires in COVID-19. Methods used by the authors: Reference gene primers were amplified, and this amplification served to estimate nucleated cell counts. The method was immunoSEQ multiplex PCR; TCRdb's version includes in-frame clones alone and lacks a portion of them. V and J calls and clone size are as listed in that table; D and trimming were resolved from the DNA. Of under 250,000 clones in the sample, roughly 78% were seen once. V was shortened by 4 bases and J by 2 bases, with 13 bases between the two germline ends. The CDR3 consists of 14 residues. Germline-derived CDR1 and CDR2 are SGHRS and YFSETQ.

Specimen: peripheral blood. This receptor was obtained from a woman between 40 and 50 years old with acute or convalescent COVID-19. The V call is TRBV5-1, the J call TRBJ2-7; D not certain. The CDR3 nucleotides read TGCGCCAGCAGCCCGGCGGCCGGTACCTACGAGCAGTACTTC. Its protein product is CASSPAAGTYEQYF.